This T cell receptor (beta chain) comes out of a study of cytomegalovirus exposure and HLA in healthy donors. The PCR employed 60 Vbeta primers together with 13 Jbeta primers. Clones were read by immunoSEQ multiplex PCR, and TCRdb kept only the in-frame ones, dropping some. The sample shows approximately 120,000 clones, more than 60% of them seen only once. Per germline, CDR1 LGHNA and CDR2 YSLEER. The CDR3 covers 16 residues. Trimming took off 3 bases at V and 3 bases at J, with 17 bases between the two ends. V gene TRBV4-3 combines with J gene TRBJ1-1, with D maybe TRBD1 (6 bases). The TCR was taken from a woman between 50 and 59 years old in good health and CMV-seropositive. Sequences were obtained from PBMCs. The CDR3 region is CASSQEYQGRDTEAFF. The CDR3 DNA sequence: TGCGCCAGCAGCCAGGAATATCAGGGGAGGGACACTGAAGCTTTCTTT.